Listed here are 20 T cell receptor beta chains from one sample, sequenced in a study of T cells in Graves' hyperthyroidism and ophthalmopathy. RNA transcripts served as the template for amplifying TCR beta CDR3 regions. First-round RT-PCR of the TCR CDR3 relied on the HTBI primer set. TCRdb reprocessed the multiplex PCR reads with MiXCR, giving one entry per CDR3 protein. In the table there are hundreds of thousands of distinct CDR3 sequences, roughly 15% of which are singletons. The source material was blood. These receptors were taken from a woman in her forties or fifties with Graves' ophthalmopathy.

This clonotype was found a few times. This sequence joins TRBV4-3 and TRBJ2-2; TRBD2 agrees at 16 bases. The trim removed 2 bases at V and 4 bases at J, leaving 13 bases unmatched. Germline V gene lookup returns CDR1 LGHNA and CDR2 YSLEER. CDR3 size: 21 residues. The CDR3 DNA sequence: TGCGCCAGCAGCCAACTGCTTAAGGGACTAGCGGGAGGGGGGGGCACCGGGGAGCTGTTTTTT. Translated: CASSQLLKGLAGGGGTGELFF.

This clonotype was seen ten or more times. The J gene is TRBJ2-7, the V gene TRBV7-9; 8 nucleotides align to TRBD1. Unmatched junction bases numbered 22, after V lost 0 bases and J lost 0 bases. CDR3 length equals 22 residues. CDR1 is SEHNR and CDR2 is FQNEAQ in the germline V gene (reference sequence). Here the CDR3 reads CASSLADKVLDRGGLVSYEQYF. CDR3 nucleotide sequence: TGTGCCAGCAGCTTAGCGGACAAGGTTCTCGACAGGGGTGGTTTAGTCTCCTACGAGCAGTACTTC.

This clonotype was detected ten times or more. The rearrangement joins TRBV20-1 to TRBJ2-3; weak D call: TRBD1 (6 bases). There are 13 residues in the CDR3. Germline assignment: CDR1 DFQATT and CDR2 SNEGSKA (reference sequence). V was trimmed by 1 base and J by 8 bases, leaving 13 bases between them. Here the CDR3 DNA reads TGCAGTGCTAGAGGACAGGCACAGGGTACGCAGTATTTT. Its protein product is CSARGQAQGTQYF.

This clonotype was counted many times. This chain connects TRBV28 to TRBJ2-1; D possibly corresponds to TRBD2 (5 bases). V lost 6 bases, J lost 0 bases, and 15 bases lay in between. Germline CDR1 reads MDHEN; CDR2 reads SYDVKM. The CDR3 length is 16 residues. The CDR3 loop is CASSPTSFSSYNEQFF. Here the CDR3 DNA reads TGTGCCAGCAGCCCTACTAGTTTCAGCTCCTACAATGAGCAGTTCTTC.

There are many counts of this clonotype. The chain couples TRBV20-1 to TRBJ2-1; unclear D gene. Germline-derived CDR1 and CDR2 are DFQATT and SNEGSKA (reference sequence). The CDR3 spans 13 residues. Trimming left V 4 bases short and J 3 bases short, with 10 bases between. The DNA of the CDR3 is TGCAGTGCTATATTCTCCAACTACAATGAGCAGTTCTTC. Its translation is CSAIFSNYNEQFF.

The table lists this clonotype with many counts. The chain joins TRBV28 to TRBJ1-1; D is possibly TRBD1 (6 bases). CDR1 and CDR2 from the germline V gene are MDHEN and SYDVKM. Trimming took 3 bases from V and 8 from J, leaving 7 bases between them. This CDR3 region has 11 residues. The CDR3 DNA sequence: TGTGCCAGCAGTTTTGGACAGGAAGCTTTCTTT. It encodes CASSFGQEAFF.

This clonotype has ten or more counts. J is TRBJ2-7 and V is TRBV7-9, with 15 nucleotides matching TRBD2. Germline-derived CDR1 and CDR2 are SEHNR and FQNEAQ (reference sequence). The V gene end was trimmed by 4 bases and the J gene end by 7 bases; junction bases not matched to a gene: 11. This CDR3 comprises 17 residues. Here the CDR3 reads CASSSRTRTSGREEQYF. The DNA of the CDR3 is TGTGCCAGCAGCTCCCGTACCCGGACTAGCGGGAGGGAGGAGCAGTACTTC.

This clonotype has a count of ten or more. The chain has TRBV29-1 and TRBJ2-1; D is undetermined. The CDR3 has 12 residues. From germline, CDR1 is SQVTM and CDR2 ANQGSEA. Trimming cost V 4 bases and J 6 bases, with 10 bases left between them. CDR3: CSVGDASNEQFF. The CDR3 DNA is TGCAGCGTTGGTGACGCCTCCAATGAGCAGTTCTTC.

The chain uses TRBV30 and TRBJ1-1; D ambiguous. The CDR3 extends over 15 amino acids. From germline, CDR1 is GTSNPN and CDR2 SVGIG (reference sequence). V shed 2 bases and J shed 1 base, with 14 bases lying between them. The CDR3 DNA reads TGTGCCTGGAGTCGGACGAGACAACAGAACACTGAAGCTTTCTTT. Encoded protein: CAWSRTRQQNTEAFF.

Details on this clonotype: One base away lies a much larger clone, so this may be a sequencing read error. The V and J genes are TRBV7-3 and TRBJ2-2; perhaps TRBD2 as D (5 bases). The CDR3 extends over 17 amino acids. Germline V gene sequence: CDR1 SGHTA, CDR2 FQGTGA. This CDR3 is CASSSMGGTKNTGELSF. Written as DNA, the CDR3 is TGTGCCAGCAGCTCTATGGGTGGAACCAAAAACACCGGGGAGCTGTCTTTT.

This clonotype has at least ten counts. The chain couples TRBV7-2 to TRBJ1-5; 7 positions match TRBD1. The CDR3 extends over 17 amino acids. The germline gives CDR1 SGHTA, CDR2 FQGNSA. J gave up 2 bases and V 5 bases, and 12 bases lay outside the gene matches. As DNA, the CDR3 is TGTGCCAGCAGCCAAGACAGGGTCGGAATCGGCAATCAGCCCCAGCATTTT. Amino acid sequence: CASSQDRVGIGNQPQHF.

The V and J genes are TRBV7-2 and TRBJ2-7; 9 bases align to TRBD2. This CDR3 spans 15 amino acids. The V segment lost 4 bases and the J segment 2 bases; nucleotides outside the gene matches: 6. CDR1 SGHTA and CDR2 FQGNSA come from the germline V gene. The CDR3 region is CASSSRRGRAYEQYF. The CDR3 DNA reads as TGTGCCAGCAGCTCAAGGCGCGGGAGGGCCTACGAGCAGTACTTC.

This clonotype has at least ten counts. This sequence joins TRBV12-3 or TRBV12-4 and TRBJ2-7; D perhaps matches TRBD2 (6 bases). V lost 3 bases and J lost 2, with 20 bases in between. The CDR3 length is 17 residues. DNA for the CDR3: TGTGCCAGCAGTTTTTCGGGACGGGGGAGAGGAGCCTACGAGCAGTACTTC. Translated: CASSFSGRGRGAYEQYF.

The chain couples TRBV11-2 to TRBJ2-3; 7 bases map to TRBD2. Trimming at V came to 0 bases and at J to 9 bases, leaving 3 bases not matched to a gene. The length of the CDR3 is 13 residues. Germline V gene data show CDR1 as SGHAT and CDR2 as FQNNGV. The CDR3 protein is CASSLDGRGTQYF. DNA for the CDR3: TGTGCCAGCAGCTTAGATGGGAGGGGAACGCAGTATTTT.

This clonotype has a count of ten or more. The gene calls are TRBV15 and TRBJ1-1; D unclear. The CDR3 loop spans 14 amino acids. CDR1 is LNHNV and CDR2 is YYDKDF in the germline V gene (reference sequence). V shed 1 base and J shed 6 bases, with 12 bases lying between them. The CDR3 loop reads CATSRVVGYSEAFF. CDR3 sequence (DNA): TGTGCCACCAGCAGAGTTGTGGGTTACTCTGAAGCTTTCTTT.

Many counts were recorded for this clonotype. The gene calls are TRBV20-1 and TRBJ2-3; TRBD2 is a possible D gene (5 bases). CDR1 and CDR2 from the germline V gene are DFQATT and SNEGSKA (reference sequence). The CDR3 totals 15 residues. V was pared by 6 bases and J by 2 bases, with 18 bases between. In DNA form, the CDR3 reads TGCAGTGCCACCCGTGGCGCCGGGAACACAGATACGCAGTATTTT. Amino acids: CSATRGAGNTDTQYF.

This clonotype was found a few times. The gene calls are TRBV5-1 and TRBJ2-2; 12 bases are shared with TRBD2. The CDR3 consists of 15 residues. Germline loops: CDR1 SGHRS, CDR2 YFSETQ. V gave up 4 bases and J gave up 7 bases; unmatched junction bases: 5. The CDR3, as DNA: TGCGCCAGCAGCCCTAGCGGGAGGGCCATCGGGGAGCTGTTTTTT. It codes for CASSPSGRAIGELFF.

This clonotype was seen many times. The chain uses TRBV7-2 and TRBJ2-7; 9 nucleotides agree with TRBD2. The CDR3 totals 14 residues. The junction had 5 bases not matched to a gene; V was cut back by 3 bases and J by 5 bases. In germline, CDR1 is SGHTA, CDR2 FQGNSA. The CDR3, as DNA: TGTGCCAGCAGCTTTGTCGCTAGCGGGGACGAGCAGTACTTC. It codes for CASSFVASGDEQYF.

The sample holds many counts of this clonotype. The chain recombines TRBV18 with TRBJ1-5; D gene unclear. The CDR3 sequence is 14 residues long. CDR1 and CDR2 (germline): KGHSH, LQKENI. The V and J ends lost 3 bases and 3 bases respectively, with 9 bases between them. The CDR3 region has the DNA TGTGCCAGCTCACCCCCAGGCTACAATCAGCCCCAGCATTTT. This codes for CASSPPGYNQPQHF.

This clonotype was detected ten times or more. The chain links TRBV18 to TRBJ2-7; D is undetermined. The V gene's germline CDR1 is KGHSH and CDR2 LQKENI. The CDR3 is made up of 13 amino acids. With 2 bases removed from V and 0 bases from J, the gap between germline ends came to 5 bases. This CDR3 is CASSPGYSYEQYF. In nucleotides, the CDR3 is TGTGCCAGCTCACCAGGGTACTCCTACGAGCAGTACTTC.